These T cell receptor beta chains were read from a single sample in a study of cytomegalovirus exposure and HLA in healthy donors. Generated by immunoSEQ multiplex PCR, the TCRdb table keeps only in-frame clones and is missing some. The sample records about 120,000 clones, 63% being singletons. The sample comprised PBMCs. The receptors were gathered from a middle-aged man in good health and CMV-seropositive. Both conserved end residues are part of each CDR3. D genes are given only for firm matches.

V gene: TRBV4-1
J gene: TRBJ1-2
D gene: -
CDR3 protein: CASSQVPRETANYGYTF

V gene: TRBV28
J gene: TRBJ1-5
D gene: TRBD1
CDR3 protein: CASSLLTGGSIQPQHF

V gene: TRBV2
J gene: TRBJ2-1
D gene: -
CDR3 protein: CASRVTWNEQFF

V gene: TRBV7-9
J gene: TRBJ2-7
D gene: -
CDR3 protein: CASSPGTTQSEQYF

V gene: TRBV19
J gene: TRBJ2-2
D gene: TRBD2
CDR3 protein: CACTLAGENTGELFF

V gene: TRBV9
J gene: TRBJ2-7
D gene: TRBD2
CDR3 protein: CASSVGGSGSDEQYF

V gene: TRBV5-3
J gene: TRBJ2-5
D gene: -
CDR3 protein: CARSPPSSRVLDETQYF

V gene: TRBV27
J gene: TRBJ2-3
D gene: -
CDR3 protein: CASSSAPWDTSTDTQYF

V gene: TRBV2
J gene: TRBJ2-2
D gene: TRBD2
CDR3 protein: CASRGLAATGELFF

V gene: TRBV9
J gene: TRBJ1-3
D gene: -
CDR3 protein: CASSVAILSGAGNTIYF

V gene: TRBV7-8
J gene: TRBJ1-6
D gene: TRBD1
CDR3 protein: CASSIDRGGNSPLHF

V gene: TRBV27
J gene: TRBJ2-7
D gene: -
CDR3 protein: CASSLLPDRTYEQYF

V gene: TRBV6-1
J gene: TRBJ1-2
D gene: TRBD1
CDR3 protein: CASRGTGSNYGYTF

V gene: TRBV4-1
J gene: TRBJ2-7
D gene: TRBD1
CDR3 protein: CASRATGGTYEQYF

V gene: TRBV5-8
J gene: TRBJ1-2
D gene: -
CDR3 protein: CASNPGRESYTF

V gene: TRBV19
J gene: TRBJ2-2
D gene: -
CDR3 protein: CASANPNTGELFF

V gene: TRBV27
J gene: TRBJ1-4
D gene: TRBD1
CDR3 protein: CASSGTGGDEKLFF

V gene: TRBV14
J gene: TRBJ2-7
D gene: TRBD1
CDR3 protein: CASSLTGTGAVYEQYF

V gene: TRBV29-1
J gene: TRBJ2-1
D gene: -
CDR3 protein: CSVPRGSAREQFF

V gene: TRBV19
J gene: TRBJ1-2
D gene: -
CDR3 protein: CASSIRGGLPFYGYTF

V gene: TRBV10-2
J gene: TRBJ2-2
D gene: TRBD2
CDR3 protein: CASSEPRVAGGPKPGELFF

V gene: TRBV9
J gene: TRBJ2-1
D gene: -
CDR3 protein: CASSVVGSGGYNEQFF

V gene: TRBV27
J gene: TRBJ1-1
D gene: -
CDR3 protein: CASKSRGNTEAFF

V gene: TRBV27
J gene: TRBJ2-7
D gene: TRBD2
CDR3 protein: CAGRGGATYEQYF

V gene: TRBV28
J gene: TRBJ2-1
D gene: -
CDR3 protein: CASILGGRERTDEQFF

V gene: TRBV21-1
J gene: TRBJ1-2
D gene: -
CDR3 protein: CASIPSDRNYGYTF

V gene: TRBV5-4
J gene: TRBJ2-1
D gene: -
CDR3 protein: CASSLAGGMFSEQFF

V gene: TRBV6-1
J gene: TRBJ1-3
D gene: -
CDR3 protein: CASGADGNTIYF

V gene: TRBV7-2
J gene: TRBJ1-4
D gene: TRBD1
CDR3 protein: CASSPGGQGREKLFF

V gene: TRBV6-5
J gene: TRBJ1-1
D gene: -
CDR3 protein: CASSYPGLYGGAFF

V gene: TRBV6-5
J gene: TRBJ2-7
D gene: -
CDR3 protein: CASSRIGLVAEQYF

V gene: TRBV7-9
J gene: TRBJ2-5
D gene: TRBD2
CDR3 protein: CASSTGSSGSMGTQYF

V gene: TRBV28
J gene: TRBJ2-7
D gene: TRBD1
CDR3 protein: CASSPIPGTGAGEQYF

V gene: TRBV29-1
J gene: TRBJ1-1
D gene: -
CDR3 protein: CSVEKGATVNTEAFF

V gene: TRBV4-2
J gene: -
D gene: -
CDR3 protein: CASSQRLGTDEQYF

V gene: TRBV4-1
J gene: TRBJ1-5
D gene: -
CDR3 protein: CASSQQVFLGQPQHF

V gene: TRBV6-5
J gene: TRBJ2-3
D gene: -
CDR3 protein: CASSYVGGTDTQYF

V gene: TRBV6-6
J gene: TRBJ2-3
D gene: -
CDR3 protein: CANLPTGTDTQYF

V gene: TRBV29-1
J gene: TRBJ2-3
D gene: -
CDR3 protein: CSLVTGSTSTDTQYF

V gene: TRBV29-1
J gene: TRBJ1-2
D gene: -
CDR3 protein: CSVVGGFEGYTF

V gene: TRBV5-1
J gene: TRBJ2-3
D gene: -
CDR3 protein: CASRVLAASSTDTQYF

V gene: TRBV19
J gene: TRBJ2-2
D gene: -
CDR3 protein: CASSSGFGELFF

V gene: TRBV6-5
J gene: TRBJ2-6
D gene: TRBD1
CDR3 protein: CASSWTGGANVLTF

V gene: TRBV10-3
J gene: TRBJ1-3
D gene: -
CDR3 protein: CAISETGSGNTIYF

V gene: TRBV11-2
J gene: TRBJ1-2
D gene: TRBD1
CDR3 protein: CASSTPQGAWGYTF

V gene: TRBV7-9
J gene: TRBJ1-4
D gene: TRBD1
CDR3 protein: CASSDRGNEKLFF

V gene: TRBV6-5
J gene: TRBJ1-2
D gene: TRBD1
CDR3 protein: CASTAGTGSGYTF

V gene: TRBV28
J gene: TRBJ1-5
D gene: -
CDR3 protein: CASARGNQPQHF

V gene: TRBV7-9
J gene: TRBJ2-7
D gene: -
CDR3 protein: CASSQFSSGSGEEQYF

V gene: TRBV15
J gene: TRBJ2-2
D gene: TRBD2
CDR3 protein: CATSRDLSSGATGELFF

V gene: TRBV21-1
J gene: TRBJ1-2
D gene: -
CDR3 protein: CASSRTLERGNLGYTF

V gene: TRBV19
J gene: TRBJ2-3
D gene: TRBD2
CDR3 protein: CASSIVGSGAFTDTQYF

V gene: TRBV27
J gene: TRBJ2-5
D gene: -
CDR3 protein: CASSWRGPLFQETQYF

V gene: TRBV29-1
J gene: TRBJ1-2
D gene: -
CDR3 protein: CSVEGGVNPGYTF

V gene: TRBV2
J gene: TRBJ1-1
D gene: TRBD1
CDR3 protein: CASNGQGGTEAFF